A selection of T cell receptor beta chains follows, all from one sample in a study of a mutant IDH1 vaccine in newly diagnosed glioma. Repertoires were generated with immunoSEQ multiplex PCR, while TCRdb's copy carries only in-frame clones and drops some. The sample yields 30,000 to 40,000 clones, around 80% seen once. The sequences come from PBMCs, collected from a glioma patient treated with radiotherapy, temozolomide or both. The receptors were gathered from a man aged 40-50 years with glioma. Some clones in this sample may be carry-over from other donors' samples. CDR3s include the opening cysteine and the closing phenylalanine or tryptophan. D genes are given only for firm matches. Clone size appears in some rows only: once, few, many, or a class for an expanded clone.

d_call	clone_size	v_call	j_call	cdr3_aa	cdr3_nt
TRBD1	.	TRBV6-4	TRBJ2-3	CASSRQGMADTQYF	TGTGCCAGCAGCAGACAGGGTATGGCAGATACGCAGTATTTT
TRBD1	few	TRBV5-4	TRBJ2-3	CASSLPRGQGSADTQYF	TGTGCCAGCAGCCTCCCCCGGGGACAGGGATCGGCAGATACGCAGTATTTT
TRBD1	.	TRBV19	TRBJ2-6	CASAIQGTGANVLTF	TGTGCCAGTGCAATACAGGGGACGGGGGCCAACGTCCTGACTTTC
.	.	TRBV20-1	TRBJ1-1	CSASPSTEAFF	TGCAGTGCTAGCCCAAGCACTGAAGCTTTCTTT
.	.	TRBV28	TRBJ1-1	CASRHPGDTEAFF	TGTGCCAGCAGACACCCAGGGGACACTGAAGCTTTCTTT
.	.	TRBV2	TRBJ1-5	CASSPDLYNQPQHF	TGTGCCAGCAGCCCCGACTTATACAATCAGCCCCAGCATTTT
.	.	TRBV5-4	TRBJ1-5	CASSLRPGTNQPQHF	TGTGCCAGCAGCTTGAGGCCTGGCACCAATCAGCCCCAGCATTTT
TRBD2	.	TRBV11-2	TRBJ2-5	CASSLLGSGGARLETQYF	TGTGCCAGCAGCTTACTGGGCAGCGGGGGGGCTAGGTTAGAGACCCAGTACTTC
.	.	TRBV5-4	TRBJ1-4	CASMNSMGKLFF	TGTGCCAGCATGAACAGCATGGGAAAACTGTTTTTT
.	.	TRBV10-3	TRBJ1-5	CAISEVSNQPQHF	TGTGCCATCAGTGAGGTTAGCAATCAGCCCCAGCATTTT
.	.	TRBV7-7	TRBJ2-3	CAIGDTVTDTQYF	TGTGCTATTGGGGACACGGTCACAGATACGCAGTATTTT
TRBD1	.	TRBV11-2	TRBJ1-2	CASSSTGSGYTF	TGTGCCAGCAGCTCGACAGGGTCCGGCTACACCTTC
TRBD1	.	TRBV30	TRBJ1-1	CASSTGVAEAFF	TGTGCCTCATCGACAGGGGTAGCTGAAGCTTTCTTT
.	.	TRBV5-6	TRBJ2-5	CASWSFEETQYF	TGTGCCAGCTGGTCTTTTGAAGAGACCCAGTACTTC
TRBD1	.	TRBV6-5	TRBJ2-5	CASNPTGYQETQYF	TGTGCCAGCAACCCGACAGGGTACCAAGAGACCCAGTACTTC
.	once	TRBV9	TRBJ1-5	CASSVGENQPQHF	TGTGCCAGCAGCGTAGGGGAGAATCAGCCCCAGCATTTT
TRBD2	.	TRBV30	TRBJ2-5	CAWSRTSGGEETQYF	TGTGCCTGGAGTAGAACTAGCGGGGGGGAAGAGACCCAGTACTTC
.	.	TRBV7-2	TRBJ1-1	CASSPQGLNTEAFF	TGTGCCAGCAGCCCACAGGGCCTAAACACTGAAGCTTTCTTT
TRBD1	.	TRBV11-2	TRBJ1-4	CASSLTGGTNEKLFF	TGTGCCAGCAGCTTGACAGGGGGAACTAATGAAAAACTGTTTTTT
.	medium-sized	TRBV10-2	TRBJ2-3	CASADGTDTQYF	TGCGCCAGCGCGGACGGCACAGATACGCAGTATTTT
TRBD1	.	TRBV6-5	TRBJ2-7	CASSYSGTGVVYEQYF	TGTGCCAGCAGTTATTCCGGGACAGGGGTCGTCTACGAGCAGTACTTC
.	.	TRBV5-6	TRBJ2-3	CASSLAPGMDTQYF	TGTGCCAGCAGCTTGGCCCCAGGGATGGACACGCAGTATTTT
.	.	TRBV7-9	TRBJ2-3	CASSPRRANTDTQYF	TGTGCCAGCAGCCCCCGCCGGGCCAACACAGATACGCAGTATTTT
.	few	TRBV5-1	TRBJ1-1	CASSLIMTGSEAFF	TGCGCCAGCAGCTTAATCATGACAGGTTCTGAAGCTTTCTTT
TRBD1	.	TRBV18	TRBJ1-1	CASSPQSRDRGNTEAFF	TGTGCCAGCTCACCCCAATCACGGGACAGGGGGAACACTGAAGCTTTCTTT
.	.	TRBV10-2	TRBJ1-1	CASSGGLRGFAFF	TGCGCCAGCAGTGGGGGTTTAAGGGGGTTTGCTTTCTTT
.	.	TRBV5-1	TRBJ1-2	CASRLEGYGYTF	TGCGCCAGCAGGTTGGAGGGCTATGGCTACACCTTC
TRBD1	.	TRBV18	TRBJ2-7	CASSPRRTGSYEQYF	TGTGCCAGCTCACCCCGCCGGACAGGATCCTACGAGCAGTACTTC
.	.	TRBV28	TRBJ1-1	CASKNTEAFF	TGTGCCAGCAAGAACACTGAAGCTTTCTTT
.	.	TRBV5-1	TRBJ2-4	CASSPGSAKNIQYF	TGCGCCAGCAGCCCGGGAAGTGCCAAAAACATTCAGTACTTC
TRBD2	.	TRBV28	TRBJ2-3	CASAGGGTDTQYF	TGTGCCAGCGCGGGGGGGGGCACAGATACGCAGTATTTT
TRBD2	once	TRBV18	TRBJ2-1	CASSPASGGYNEQFF	TGTGCCAGCTCACCGGCTAGCGGGGGGTACAATGAGCAGTTCTTC
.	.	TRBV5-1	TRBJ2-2	CASKEDPNTGELFF	TGCGCCTCAAAAGAGGATCCGAACACCGGGGAGCTGTTTTTT
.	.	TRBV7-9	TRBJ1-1	CASSLVQGTEAFF	TGTGCCAGCAGCTTAGTCCAGGGGACTGAAGCTTTCTTT
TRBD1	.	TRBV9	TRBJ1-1	CASSVLPFPGQGVNTEAFF	TGTGCCAGCAGCGTTCTCCCCTTCCCGGGACAGGGGGTGAACACTGAAGCTTTCTTT